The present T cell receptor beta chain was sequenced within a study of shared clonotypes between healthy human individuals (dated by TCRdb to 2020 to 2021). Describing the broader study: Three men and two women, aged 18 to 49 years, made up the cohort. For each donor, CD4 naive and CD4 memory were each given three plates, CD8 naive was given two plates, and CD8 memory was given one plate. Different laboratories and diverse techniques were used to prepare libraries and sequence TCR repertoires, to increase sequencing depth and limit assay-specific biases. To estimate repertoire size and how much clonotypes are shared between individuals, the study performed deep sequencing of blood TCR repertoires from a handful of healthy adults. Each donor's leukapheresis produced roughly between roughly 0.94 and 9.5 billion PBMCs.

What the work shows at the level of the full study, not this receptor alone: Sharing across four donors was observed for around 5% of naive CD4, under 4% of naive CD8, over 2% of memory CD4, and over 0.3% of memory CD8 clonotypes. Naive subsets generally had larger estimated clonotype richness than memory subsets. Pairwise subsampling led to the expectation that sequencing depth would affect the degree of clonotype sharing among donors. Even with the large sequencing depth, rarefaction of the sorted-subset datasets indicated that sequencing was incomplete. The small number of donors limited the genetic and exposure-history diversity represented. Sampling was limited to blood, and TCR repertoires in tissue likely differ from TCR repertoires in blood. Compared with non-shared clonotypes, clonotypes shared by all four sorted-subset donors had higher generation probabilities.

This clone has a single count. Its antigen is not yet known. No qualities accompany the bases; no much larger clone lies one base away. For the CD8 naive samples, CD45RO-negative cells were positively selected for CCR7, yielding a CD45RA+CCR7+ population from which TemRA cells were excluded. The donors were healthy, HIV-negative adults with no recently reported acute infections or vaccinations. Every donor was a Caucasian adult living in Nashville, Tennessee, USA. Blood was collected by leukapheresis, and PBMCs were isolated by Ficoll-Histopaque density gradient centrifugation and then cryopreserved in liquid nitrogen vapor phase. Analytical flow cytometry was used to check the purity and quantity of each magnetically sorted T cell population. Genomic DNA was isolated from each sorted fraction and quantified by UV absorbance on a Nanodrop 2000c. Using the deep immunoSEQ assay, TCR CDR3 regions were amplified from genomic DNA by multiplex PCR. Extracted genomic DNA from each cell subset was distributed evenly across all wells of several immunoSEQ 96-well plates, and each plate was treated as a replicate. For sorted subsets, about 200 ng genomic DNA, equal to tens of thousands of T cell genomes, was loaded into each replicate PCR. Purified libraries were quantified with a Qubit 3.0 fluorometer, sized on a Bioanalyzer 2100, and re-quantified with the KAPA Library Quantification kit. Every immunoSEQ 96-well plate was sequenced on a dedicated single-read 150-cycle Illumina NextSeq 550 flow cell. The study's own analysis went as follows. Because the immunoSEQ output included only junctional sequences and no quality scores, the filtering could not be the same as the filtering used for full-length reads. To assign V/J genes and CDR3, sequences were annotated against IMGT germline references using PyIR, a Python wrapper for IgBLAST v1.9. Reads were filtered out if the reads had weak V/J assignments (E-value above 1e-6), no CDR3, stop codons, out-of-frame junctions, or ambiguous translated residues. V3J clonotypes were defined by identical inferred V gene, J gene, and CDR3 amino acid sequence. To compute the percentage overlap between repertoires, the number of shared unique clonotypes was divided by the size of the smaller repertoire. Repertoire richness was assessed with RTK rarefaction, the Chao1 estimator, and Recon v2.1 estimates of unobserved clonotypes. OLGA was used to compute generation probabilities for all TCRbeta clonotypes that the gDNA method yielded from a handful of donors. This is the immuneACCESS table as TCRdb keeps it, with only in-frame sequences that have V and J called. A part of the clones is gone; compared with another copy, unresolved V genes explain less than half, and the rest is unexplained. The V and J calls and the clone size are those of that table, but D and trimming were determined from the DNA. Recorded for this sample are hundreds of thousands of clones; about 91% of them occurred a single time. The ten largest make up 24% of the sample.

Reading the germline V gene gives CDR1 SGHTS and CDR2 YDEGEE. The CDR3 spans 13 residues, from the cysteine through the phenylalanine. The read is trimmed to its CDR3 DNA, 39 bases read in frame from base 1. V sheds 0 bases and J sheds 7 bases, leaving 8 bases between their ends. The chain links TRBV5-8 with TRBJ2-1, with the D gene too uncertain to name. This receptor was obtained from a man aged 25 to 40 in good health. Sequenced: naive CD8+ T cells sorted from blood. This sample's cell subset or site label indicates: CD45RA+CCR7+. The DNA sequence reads TGTGCCAGCAGCTTGGGGTTTGGTAATGAGCAGTTCTTC. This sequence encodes CASSLGFGNEQFF.